This T cell receptor (beta chain) was captured in a study of OX40 agonist ivuxolimab in advanced cancers. At the level of the study: An anti-OX40 (CD134) antibody with agonistic activity, ivuxolimab, was administered to patients.

Study outcomes and limitations: Still undetermined is the antigen specificity of the expanded peripheral T cells.

CDR1 LNHNV and CDR2 YYDKDF come from the germline V gene (reference sequence). V lost 0 bases, J lost 0 bases, and 3 bases stayed unmatched. CDR3 length equals 16 residues. On this clone itself: The antigen is unknown.

TCRdb keeps only in-frame clones here, not all; method: immunoSEQ multiplex PCR. The sample holds tens of thousands of clones, around nine tenths seen once. The V call is TRBV15, the J call TRBJ2-5; TRBD2 matches 8 bases. The specimen comprised CD4+ or CD8+ T cells sorted from blood, sampled in a trial of the OX40 agonist ivuxolimab. The origin of this receptor is an adult with an advanced solid tumor such as melanoma, head and neck, liver or kidney cancer. The CDR3 region has the DNA TGTGCCACCAGCAGAGACCCAGCGGGAGACCAAGAGACCCAGTACTTC. Encoded protein: CATSRDPAGDQETQYF.